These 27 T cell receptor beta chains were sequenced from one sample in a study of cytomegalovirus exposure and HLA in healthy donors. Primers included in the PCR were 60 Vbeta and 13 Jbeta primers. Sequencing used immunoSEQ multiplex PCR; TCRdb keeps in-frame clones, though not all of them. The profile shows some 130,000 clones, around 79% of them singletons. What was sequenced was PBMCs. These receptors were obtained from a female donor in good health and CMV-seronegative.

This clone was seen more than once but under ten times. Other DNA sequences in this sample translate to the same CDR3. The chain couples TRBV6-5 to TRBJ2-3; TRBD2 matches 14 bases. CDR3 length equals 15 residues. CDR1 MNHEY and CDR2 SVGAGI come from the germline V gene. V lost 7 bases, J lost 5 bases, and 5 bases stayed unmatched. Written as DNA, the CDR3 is TGTGCCAGCACCCGACTAGCGGGAGGGCGAGATACGCAGTATTTT. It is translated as CASTRLAGGRDTQYF.

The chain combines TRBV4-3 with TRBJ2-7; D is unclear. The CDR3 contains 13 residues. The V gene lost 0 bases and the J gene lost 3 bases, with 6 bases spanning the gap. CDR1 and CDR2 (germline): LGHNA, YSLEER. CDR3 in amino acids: CASSQDSGYEQYF. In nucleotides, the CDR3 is TGCGCCAGCAGCCAAGATTCGGGCTACGAGCAGTACTTC.

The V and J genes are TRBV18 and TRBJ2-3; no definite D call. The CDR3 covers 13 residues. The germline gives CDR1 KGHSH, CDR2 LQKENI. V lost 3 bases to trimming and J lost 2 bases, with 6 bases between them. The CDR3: CASSPQSTDTQYF. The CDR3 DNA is TGTGCCAGCTCACCGCAGTCCACAGATACGCAGTATTTT.

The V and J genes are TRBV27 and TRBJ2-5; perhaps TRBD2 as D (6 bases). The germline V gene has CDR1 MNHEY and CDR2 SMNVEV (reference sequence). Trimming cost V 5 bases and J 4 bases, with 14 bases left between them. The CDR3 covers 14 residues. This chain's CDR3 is CASSIRLGGETQYF. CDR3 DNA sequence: TGTGCCAGCAGTATACGGCTGGGGGGAGAGACCCAGTACTTC.

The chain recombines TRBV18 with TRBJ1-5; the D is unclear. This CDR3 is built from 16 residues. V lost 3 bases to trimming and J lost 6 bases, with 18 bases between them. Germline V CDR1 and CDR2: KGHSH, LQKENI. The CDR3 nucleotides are TGTGCCAGCTCACCCCGGGGTGGAGGGCGGAGTCAGCCCCAGCATTTT. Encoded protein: CASSPRGGGRSQPQHF.

The CDR3 protein is CASSAFLREAGANVLTF. The CDR3 DNA follows: TGTGCCAGCAGCGCGTTCCTCAGGGAAGCTGGGGCCAACGTCCTGACTTTC. This rearrangement joins TRBV9 to TRBJ2-6; tentative D call: TRBD1 (5 bases). Germline CDR1 SGDLS, CDR2 YYNGEE. With 3 bases removed from V and 2 bases from J, the gap between germline ends came to 15 bases. This CDR3 is 17 amino acids long.

In DNA, the CDR3 is TGTGCCAGCAGTCCCGGGACTAGCGGGGGGAGCACAGATACGCAGTATTTT. This sequence encodes CASSPGTSGGSTDTQYF. This sequence joins TRBV2 and TRBJ2-3, with 15 bases aligning to TRBD2. Trimming took 5 bases from V and 0 from J; bases not matched to a gene: 3. CDR3 length: 17 residues. CDR1 and CDR2 (germline): SNHLY, FYNNEI.

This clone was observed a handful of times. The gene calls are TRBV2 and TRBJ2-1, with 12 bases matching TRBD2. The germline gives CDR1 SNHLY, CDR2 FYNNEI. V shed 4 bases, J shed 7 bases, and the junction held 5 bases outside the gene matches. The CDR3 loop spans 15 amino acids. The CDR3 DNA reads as TGTGCCAGCAGTGTGACTAGCGGGAGTTCGAATGAGCAGTTCTTC. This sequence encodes CASSVTSGSSNEQFF.

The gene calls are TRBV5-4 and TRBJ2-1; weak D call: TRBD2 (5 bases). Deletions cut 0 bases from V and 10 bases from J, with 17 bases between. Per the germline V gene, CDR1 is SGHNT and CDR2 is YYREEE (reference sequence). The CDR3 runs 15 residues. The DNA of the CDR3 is TGTGCCAGCAGCTTGGTTCGACTATTGGGCTCAGAGCAGTTCTTC. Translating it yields CASSLVRLLGSEQFF.

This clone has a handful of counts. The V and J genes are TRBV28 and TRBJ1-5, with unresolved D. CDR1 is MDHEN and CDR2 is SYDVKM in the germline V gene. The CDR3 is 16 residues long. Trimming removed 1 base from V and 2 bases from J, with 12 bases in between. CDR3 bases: TGTGCCAGCAGTTTATCAGTCATCGGGGGCAATCAGCCCCAGCATTTT. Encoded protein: CASSLSVIGGNQPQHF. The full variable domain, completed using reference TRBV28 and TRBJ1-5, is DVKVTQSSRYLVKRTGEKVFLECVQDMDHENMFWYRQDPGLGLRLIYFSYDVKMKEKGDIPEGYSVSREKKERFSLILESASTNQTSMYLCASSLSVIGGNQPQHFGDGTRLSIL.

The DNA of the CDR3 is TGTGCCTGGAGTGTACCGACAGGTAATGGGGAAAAGTTCTTC. Its protein is CAWSVPTGNGEKFF. The chain carries TRBV30 and TRBJ2-1, with a possible D match to TRBD1 (6 bases). V was cut by 0 bases and J by 14 bases, with 20 bases left in between. Germline V CDR1 and CDR2: GTSNPN, SVGIG (reference sequence). There are 14 residues in the CDR3.

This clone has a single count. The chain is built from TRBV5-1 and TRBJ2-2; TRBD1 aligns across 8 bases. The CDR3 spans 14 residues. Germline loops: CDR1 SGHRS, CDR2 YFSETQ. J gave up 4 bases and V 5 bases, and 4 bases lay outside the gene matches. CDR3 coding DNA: TGCGCCAGCAGAACAGGGGGTGGCACCGGGGAGCTGTTTTTT. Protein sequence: CASRTGGGTGELFF.

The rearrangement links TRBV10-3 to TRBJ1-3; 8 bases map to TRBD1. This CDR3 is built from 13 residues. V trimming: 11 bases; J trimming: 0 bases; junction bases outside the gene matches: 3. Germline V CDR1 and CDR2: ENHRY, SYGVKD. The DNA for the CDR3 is TGTGCCTCGACAGGGGACTCTGGAAACACCATATATTTT. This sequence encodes CASTGDSGNTIYF.

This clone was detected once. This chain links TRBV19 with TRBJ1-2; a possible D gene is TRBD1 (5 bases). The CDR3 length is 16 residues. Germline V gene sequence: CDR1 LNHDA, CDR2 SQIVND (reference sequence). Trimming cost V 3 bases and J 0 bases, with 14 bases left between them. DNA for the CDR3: TGTGCCAGTAGTATTCCAGGGCAGCGCCCTAACTATGGCTACACCTTC. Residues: CASSIPGQRPNYGYTF.

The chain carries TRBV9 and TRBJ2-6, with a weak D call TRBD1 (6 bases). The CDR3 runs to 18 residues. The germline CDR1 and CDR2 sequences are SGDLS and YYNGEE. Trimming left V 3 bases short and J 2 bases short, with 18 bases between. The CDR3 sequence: CASSASTGYNPGANVLTF. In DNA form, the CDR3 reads TGTGCCAGCAGCGCTTCCACAGGGTACAATCCTGGGGCCAACGTCCTGACTTTC.

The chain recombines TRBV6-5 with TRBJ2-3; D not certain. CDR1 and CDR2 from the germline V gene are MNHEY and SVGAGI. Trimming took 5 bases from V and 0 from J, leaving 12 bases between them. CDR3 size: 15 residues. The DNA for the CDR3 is TGTGCCAGCAGTCCGCGAGGTGGTAGCACAGATACGCAGTATTTT. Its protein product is CASSPRGGSTDTQYF.

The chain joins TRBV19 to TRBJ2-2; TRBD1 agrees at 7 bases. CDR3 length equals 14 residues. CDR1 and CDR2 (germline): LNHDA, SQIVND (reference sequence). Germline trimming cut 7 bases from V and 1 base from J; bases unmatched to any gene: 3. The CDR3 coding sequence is TGTGCCAGTACGCGGACAGGGAACACCGGGGAGCTGTTTTTT. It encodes CASTRTGNTGELFF. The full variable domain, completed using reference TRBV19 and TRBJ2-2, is DGGITQSPKYLFRKEGQNVTLSCEQNLNHDAMYWYRQDPGQGLRLIYYSQIVNDFQKGDIAEGYSVSREKKESFPLTVTSAQKNPTAFYLCASTRTGNTGELFFGEGSRLTVL.

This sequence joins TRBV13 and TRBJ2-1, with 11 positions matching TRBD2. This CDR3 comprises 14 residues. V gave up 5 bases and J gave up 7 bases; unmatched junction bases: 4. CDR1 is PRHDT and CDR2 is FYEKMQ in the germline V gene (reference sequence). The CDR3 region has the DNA TGTGCCAGCAGCCCGGGACTAGCGGCAAATGAGCAGTTCTTC. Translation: CASSPGLAANEQFF.

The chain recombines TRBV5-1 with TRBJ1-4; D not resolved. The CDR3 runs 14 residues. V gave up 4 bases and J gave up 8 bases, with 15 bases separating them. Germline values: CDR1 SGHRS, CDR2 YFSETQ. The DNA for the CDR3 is TGCGCCAGCAGCCTAGATGGGTCGGAAGAAAAACTGTTTTTT. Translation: CASSLDGSEEKLFF.

CDR3 bases: TGTGCCTGGAGGGAGGGGACCCTGAACACTGAAGCTTTCTTT. Encoded protein: CAWREGTLNTEAFF. V gene TRBV30 combines with J gene TRBJ1-1; D perhaps matches TRBD1 (5 bases). Germline V gene data show CDR1 as GTSNPN and CDR2 as SVGIG (reference sequence). The CDR3 is 14 amino acids. V was cut by 3 bases and J by 0 bases, with 11 bases left in between.

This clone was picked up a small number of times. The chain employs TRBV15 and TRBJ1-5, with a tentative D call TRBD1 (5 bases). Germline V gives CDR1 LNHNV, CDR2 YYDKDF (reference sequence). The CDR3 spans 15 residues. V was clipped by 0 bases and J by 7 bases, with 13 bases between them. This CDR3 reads CATSRDRMGGQPQHF. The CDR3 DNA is TGTGCCACCAGCAGAGATCGAATGGGGGGACAGCCCCAGCATTTT.

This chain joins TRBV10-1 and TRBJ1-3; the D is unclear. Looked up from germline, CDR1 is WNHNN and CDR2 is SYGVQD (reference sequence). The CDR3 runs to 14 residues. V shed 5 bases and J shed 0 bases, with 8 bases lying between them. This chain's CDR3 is CASSPGYSGNTIYF. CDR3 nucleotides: TGCGCCAGCAGTCCCGGTTACTCTGGAAACACCATATATTTT.

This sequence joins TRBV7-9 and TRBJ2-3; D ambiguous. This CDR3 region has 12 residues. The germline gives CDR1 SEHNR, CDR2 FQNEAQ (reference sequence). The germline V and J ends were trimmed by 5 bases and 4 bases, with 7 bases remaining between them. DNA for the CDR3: TGTGCCAGCAGCCCTATATCAGATACGCAGTATTTT. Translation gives CASSPISDTQYF.

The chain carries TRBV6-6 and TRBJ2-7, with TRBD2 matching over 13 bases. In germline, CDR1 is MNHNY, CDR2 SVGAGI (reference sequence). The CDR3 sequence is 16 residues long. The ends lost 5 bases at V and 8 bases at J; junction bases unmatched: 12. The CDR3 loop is CASSPRLAGGSTKQYF. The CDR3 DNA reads TGTGCCAGCAGTCCCCGACTAGCGGGAGGATCTACGAAGCAGTACTTC.

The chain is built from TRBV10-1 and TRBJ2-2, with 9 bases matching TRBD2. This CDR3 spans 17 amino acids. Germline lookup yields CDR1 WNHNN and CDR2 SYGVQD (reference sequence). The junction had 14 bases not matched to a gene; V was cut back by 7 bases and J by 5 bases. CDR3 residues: CASNALAGARGTGELFF. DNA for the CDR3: TGCGCCAGCAACGCTTTAGCGGGGGCGCGAGGGACCGGGGAGCTGTTTTTT.

The CDR3: CASSDKSSNQPQHF. The CDR3 DNA follows: TGTGCCAGCAGTGATAAGAGTAGCAATCAGCCCCAGCATTTT. This chain joins TRBV2 and TRBJ1-5; D gene unclear. V was clipped by 3 bases and J by 0 bases, with 6 bases between them. Germline CDR1 and CDR2: SNHLY and FYNNEI. This CDR3 contains 14 residues.

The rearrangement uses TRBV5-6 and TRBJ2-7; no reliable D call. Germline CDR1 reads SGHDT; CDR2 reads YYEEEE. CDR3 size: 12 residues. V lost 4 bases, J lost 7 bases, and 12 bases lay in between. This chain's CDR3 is CASSHVSREQYF. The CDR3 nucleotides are TGTGCCAGCAGCCACGTTTCCCGGGAGCAGTACTTC.